This is a list of T cell receptor beta chains from one sample in a study of CD8+ T cells in alopecia areata. Data came from immunoSEQ multiplex PCR; TCRdb stores just in-frame clones and leaves some out. The sample yields about 250,000 clones, about 68% seen once. The sequencing here drew on CD4+ T cells sorted from blood, taken at week 0. These receptors all stem from a human donor with alopecia areata. Both conserved end residues are part of each CDR3. The order of the fields is J gene, V gene, CDR3 protein.

J: TRBJ2-5
V: TRBV9
CDR3: CASSFRQGRGETQYF

J: TRBJ2-2
V: TRBV29-1
CDR3: CSVGRGAGELFF

J: TRBJ2-6
V: TRBV7-9
CDR3: CASSLGRGLVSGANVLTF

J: TRBJ2-5
V: TRBV9
CDR3: CASARQGQETQYF

J: TRBJ2-7
V: TRBV4-1
CDR3: CASSPSYEQYF

J: TRBJ2-7
V: TRBV4-1
CDR3: CASSPLEQGPYEQYF

J: TRBJ2-1
V: TRBV18
CDR3: CASSHRDSNNEQFF

J: TRBJ2-5
V: TRBV9
CDR3: CASSVGGGETQYF

J: TRBJ2-7
V: TRBV10-3
CDR3: CAISEFYEQYF

J: TRBJ1-4
V: TRBV7-9
CDR3: CASSSGRTGAGEKLFF

J: TRBJ2-1
V: TRBV7-6
CDR3: CASSLGAGGNLNEQFF

J: TRBJ1-5
V: TRBV30
CDR3: CAWSATLSNQPQHF

J: TRBJ1-4
V: TRBV29-1
CDR3: CSVEDHNNEKLFF

J: TRBJ2-7
V: TRBV13
CDR3: CASSGQASEREQYF

J: TRBJ2-7
V: TRBV6-1
CDR3: CASSVSGGPEQYF

J: TRBJ1-1
V: TRBV5-1
CDR3: CASSRGVDTEAFF

J: TRBJ1-2
V: TRBV4-3
CDR3: CASSQATVNYGYTF

J: TRBJ1-4
V: TRBV30
CDR3: CAWSVAQGFPLNEKLFF

J: TRBJ2-2
V: TRBV7-3
CDR3: CASSLYGGDTGELFF

J: TRBJ1-5
V: TRBV30
CDR3: CAWSGTGRRQPQHF

J: TRBJ1-3
V: TRBV1
CDR3: CTSSLGQRDTIYF

J: TRBJ2-5
V: TRBV7-6
CDR3: CASSLRTGGETQYF

J: TRBJ1-4
V: TRBV6-5
CDR3: CASSSGQGATNEKLFF

J: TRBJ2-3
V: TRBV29-1
CDR3: CSVEEPRLASSTDTQYF

J: TRBJ1-6
V: TRBV27
CDR3: CASAWGQHSPLHF

J: TRBJ2-3
V: TRBV7-8
CDR3: CASSLPGLADTDTQYF

J: TRBJ1-4
V: TRBV29-1
CDR3: CSVALEPTNEKLFF

J: TRBJ2-3
V: TRBV4-1
CDR3: CASSQGQGGTDTQYF

J: TRBJ1-5
V: TRBV14
CDR3: CASSQGLHQPQHF